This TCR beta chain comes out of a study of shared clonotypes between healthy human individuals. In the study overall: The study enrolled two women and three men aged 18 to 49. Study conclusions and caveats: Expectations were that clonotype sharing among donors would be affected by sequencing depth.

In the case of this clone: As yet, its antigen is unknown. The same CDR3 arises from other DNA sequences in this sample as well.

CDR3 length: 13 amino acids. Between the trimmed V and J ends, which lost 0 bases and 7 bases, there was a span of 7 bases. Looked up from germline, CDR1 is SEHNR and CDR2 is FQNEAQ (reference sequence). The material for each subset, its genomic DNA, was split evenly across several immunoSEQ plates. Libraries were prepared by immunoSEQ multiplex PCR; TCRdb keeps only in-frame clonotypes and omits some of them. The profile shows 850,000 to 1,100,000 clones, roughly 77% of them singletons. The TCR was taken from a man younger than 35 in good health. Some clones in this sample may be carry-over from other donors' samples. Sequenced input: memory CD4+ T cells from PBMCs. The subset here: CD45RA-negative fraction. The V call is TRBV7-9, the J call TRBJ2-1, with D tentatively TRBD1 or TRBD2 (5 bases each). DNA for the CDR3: TGTGCCAGCAGCTTAGCAGGGACGAATGAGCAGTTCTTC. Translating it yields CASSLAGTNEQFF.